This T cell receptor (beta chain) was recorded in a study of CD8+CD57+ T cells in acquired aplastic anemia. Across the study: Mean DNA quantity obtained from sorted CD4+ and CD8+ cells was about 3 ug. In CD4+ cells, healthy donors produced an average of approximately 11 million reads. Study findings and constraints: Controls and patients did not differ significantly in CD8+ Simpson's diversity.

Trimming at V came to 1 base and at J to 3 bases, leaving 4 bases not matched to a gene. The CDR3 spans 15 residues. Germline V gene data show CDR1 as SEHNR and CDR2 as FQNEAQ (reference sequence). This clonotype was seen only a few times. The antigen is undetermined. TCR beta VDJ and CDR3 profiling used genomic DNA as template. TCRdb reprocessed the reads via MiXCR and lists one record per CDR3 protein. Altogether about 190,000 distinct CDR3 sequences are present, approximately 49% being singletons, with the ten largest covering 15% to 20%. This TCR was sampled from a human donor in good health, serving as a control. V is TRBV7-9 and J is TRBJ1-1; 8 positions agree with TRBD1. Sequenced material: sorted CD4+, CD8+, or CD8+CD57+ T cells (not recorded which) from PBMCs. The CDR3 bases are TGTGCCAGCAGCTTAGGACAGGGGCGCGACACTGAAGCTTTCTTT. It specifies CASSLGQGRDTEAFF.